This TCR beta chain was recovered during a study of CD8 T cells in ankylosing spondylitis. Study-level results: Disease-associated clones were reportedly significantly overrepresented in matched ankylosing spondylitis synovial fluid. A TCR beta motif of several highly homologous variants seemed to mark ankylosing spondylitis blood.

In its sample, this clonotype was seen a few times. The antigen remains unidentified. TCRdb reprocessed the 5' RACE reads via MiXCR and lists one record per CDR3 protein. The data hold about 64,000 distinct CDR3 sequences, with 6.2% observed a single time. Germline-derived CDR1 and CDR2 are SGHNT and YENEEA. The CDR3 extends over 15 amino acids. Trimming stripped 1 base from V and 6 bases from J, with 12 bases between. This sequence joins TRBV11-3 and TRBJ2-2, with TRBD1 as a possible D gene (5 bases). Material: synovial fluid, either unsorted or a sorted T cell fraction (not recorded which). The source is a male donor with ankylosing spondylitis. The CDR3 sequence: CASSLVRRGSGELFF. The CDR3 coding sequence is TGTGCCAGCAGCTTAGTACGAAGGGGCTCCGGGGAGCTGTTTTTT.